The TCR beta chain under discussion was sequenced for a study of blood T cell repertoires in COVID-19. Overall study: COVID-19 samples from acute and convalescent phases originated in the United States, Italy and Spain.

The CDR3 loop spans 18 amino acids. The junction had 12 bases not matched to a gene; V was cut back by 2 bases and J by 8 bases. Germline CDR1 reads LGHNA; CDR2 reads YNFKEQ. Study processing details: Amplified reference gene primers provided the basis for estimating nucleated cell counts. Profiling relied on immunoSEQ multiplex PCR, and the TCRdb table lists in-frame clones only, not all of them. Clone size and V and J calls were adopted from that table, with D and trimming inferred from the DNA. The repertoire includes over 250,000 clones, around 89% of them detected once, and roughly 4% sits in the top ten.

The source material was peripheral blood. This sequence originates from a man in his sixties who had recovered from COVID-19. The chain recombines TRBV4-2 with TRBJ2-1; TRBD2 aligns across 13 bases. The CDR3 loop is CASSQRTSGGQRVDEQFF. DNA of the CDR3: TGTGCCAGCAGCCAAAGGACTAGCGGGGGCCAACGTGTGGATGAGCAGTTCTTC.